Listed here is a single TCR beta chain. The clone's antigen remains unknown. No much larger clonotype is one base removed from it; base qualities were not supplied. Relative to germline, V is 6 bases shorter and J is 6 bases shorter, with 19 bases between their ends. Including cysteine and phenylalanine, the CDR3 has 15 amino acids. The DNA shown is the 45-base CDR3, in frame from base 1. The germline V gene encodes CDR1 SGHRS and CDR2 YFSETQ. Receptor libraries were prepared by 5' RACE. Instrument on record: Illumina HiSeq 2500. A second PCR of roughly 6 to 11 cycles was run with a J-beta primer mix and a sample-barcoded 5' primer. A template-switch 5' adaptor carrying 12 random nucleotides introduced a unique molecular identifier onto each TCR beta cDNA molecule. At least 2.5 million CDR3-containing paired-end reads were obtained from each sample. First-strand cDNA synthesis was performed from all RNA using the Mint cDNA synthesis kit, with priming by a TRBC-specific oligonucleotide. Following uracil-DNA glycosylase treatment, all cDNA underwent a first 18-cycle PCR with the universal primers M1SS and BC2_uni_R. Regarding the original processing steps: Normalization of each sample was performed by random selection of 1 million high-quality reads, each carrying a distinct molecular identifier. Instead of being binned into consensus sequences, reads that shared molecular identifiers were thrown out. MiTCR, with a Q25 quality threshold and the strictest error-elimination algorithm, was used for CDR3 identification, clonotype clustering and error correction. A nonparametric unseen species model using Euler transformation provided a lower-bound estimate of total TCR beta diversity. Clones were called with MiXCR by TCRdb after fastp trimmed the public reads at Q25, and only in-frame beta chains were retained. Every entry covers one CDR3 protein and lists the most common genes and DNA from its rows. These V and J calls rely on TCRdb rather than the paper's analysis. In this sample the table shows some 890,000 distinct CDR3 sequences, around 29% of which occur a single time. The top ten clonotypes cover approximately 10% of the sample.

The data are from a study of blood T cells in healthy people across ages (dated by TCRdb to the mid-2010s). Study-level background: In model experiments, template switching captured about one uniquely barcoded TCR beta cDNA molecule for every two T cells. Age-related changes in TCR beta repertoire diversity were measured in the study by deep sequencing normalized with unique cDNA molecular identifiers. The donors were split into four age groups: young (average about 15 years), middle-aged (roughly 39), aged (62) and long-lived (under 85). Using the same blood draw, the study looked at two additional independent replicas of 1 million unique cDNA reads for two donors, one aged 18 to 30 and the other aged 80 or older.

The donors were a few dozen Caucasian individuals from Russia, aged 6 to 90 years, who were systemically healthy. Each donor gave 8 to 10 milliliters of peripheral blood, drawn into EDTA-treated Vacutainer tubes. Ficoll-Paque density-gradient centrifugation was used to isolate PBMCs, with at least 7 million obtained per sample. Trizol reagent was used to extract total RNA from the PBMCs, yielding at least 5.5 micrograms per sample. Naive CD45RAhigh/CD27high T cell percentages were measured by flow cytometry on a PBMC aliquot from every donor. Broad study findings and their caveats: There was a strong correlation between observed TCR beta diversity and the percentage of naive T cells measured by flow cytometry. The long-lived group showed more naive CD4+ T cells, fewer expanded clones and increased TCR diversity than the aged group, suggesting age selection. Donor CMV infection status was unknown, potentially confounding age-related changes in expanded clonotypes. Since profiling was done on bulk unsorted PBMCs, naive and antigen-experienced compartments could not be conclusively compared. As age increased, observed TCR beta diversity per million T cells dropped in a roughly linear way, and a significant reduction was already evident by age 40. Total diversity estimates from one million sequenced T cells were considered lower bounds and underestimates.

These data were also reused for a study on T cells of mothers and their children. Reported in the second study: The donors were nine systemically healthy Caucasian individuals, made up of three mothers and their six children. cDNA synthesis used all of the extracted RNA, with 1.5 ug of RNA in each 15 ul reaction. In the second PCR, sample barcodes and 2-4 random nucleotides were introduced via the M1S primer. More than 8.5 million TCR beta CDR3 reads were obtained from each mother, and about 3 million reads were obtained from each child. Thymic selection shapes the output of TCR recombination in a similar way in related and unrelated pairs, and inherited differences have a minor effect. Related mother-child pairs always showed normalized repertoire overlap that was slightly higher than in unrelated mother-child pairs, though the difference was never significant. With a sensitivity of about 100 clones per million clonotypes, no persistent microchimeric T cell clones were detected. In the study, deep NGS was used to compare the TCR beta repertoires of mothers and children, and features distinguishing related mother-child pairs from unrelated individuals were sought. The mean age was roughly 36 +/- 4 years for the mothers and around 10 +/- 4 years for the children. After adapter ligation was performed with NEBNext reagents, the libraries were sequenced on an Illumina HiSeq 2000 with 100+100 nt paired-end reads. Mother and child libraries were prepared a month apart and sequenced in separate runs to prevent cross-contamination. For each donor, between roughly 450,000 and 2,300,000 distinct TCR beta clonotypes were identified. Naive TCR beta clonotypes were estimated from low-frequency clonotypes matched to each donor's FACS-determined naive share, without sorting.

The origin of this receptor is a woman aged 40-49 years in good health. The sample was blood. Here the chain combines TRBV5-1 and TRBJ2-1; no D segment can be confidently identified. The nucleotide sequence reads TGCGCCAGCACCCGAGAGTTAATAGGCACCAATGAGCAGTTCTTC. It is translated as CASTRELIGTNEQFF.